The rows below give T cell receptor beta chains drawn from one sample of a study of response to subunit inactivated influenza vaccine. TCRdb analysed the RT-PCR reads with MiXCR anew, one entry per CDR3 protein. The data show around 480,000 distinct CDR3 sequences, 16% seen once. The sample in question was CD4+ T cells sorted from PBMCs, obtained 23 to 25 months after vaccination. These receptors were taken from a man between 50 and 69 years old who received an inactivated influenza vaccine. Each CDR3 is given with its conserved first and last residue. D genes are given only for firm matches. Only part of the rows carry a size: once, few, many, or a class if the clone is expanded.

D gene | J gene | V gene | clone size | CDR3 DNA | CDR3 protein
TRBD1 | TRBJ2-1 | TRBV15 | - | TGTGCCACCAGCGGGCCCGGGACAGGGTACAATGAGCAGTTCTTC | CATSGPGTGYNEQFF
- | TRBJ2-2 | TRBV5-1 | few | TGCGCCAGCAGCTTAACGATCGAGTCCGGGGAGCTGTTTTTT | CASSLTIESGELFF
- | TRBJ2-5 | TRBV29-1 | - | TGCAGCGTGGAGGGGGTGGGAGAGACCCAGTACTTC | CSVEGVGETQYF
TRBD1 | TRBJ1-5 | TRBV7-9 | many | TGTGCCAGCAGCCTCAGACAGGGTGACCAGCCCCAGCATTTT | CASSLRQGDQPQHF
- | TRBJ1-1 | TRBV11-1 | - | TGTGCCAGCAGCTTAGACAGACGAAACACTGAAGCTTTCTTT | CASSLDRRNTEAFF
- | TRBJ2-3 | TRBV9 | few | TGTGCCAGCAGCCCCTCAGGGTGGGATACGCAGTATTTT | CASSPSGWDTQYF
TRBD2 | TRBJ2-1 | TRBV28 | few | TGTGCCAGCAGCCCCCCCGGGGGGAGCGATGAGCAGTTCTTC | CASSPPGGSDEQFF
- | TRBJ1-1 | TRBV7-9 | few | TGTGCCAGCAGCTTAGGGGGAGTTCGGCGGTTCGGCACTGAAGCTTTCTTT | CASSLGGVRRFGTEAFF
TRBD1 | TRBJ1-5 | TRBV10-3 | few | TGTGCCATCAGTACGGACAGGGCGGTCCAGCCCCAGCATTTT | CAISTDRAVQPQHF
TRBD2 | TRBJ2-7 | TRBV7-8 | few | TGTGCCAGCAGCTCCGTCCTAGCGGGATCCTACGAGCAGTACTTC | CASSSVLAGSYEQYF
- | TRBJ2-6 | TRBV7-2 | few | TGTGCCAGCAGCTTAGTGTTCGGCCCCTCTGGGGCCAACGTCCTGACTTTC | CASSLVFGPSGANVLTF
- | TRBJ2-3 | TRBV7-8 | - | TGTGCCAGCAGCTTATCCTCCGAGGGGACCCAGTATTTT | CASSLSSEGTQYF
TRBD1 | TRBJ2-7 | TRBV20-1 | - | TGCAGTGCTAGTGAAACAGGGGTCTCCTACGAGCAGTACTTC | CSASETGVSYEQYF
- | TRBJ2-7 | TRBV10-3 | few | TGTGCCATCTCCCCAGGCCCGAGCAGGGAGCAGTACTTC | CAISPGPSREQYF
- | TRBJ1-5 | TRBV6-2/TRBV6-3 | - | TGTGCCAGCACACCATCCGGGACACCTTATCAGCCCCAGCATTTT | CASTPSGTPYQPQHF
- | TRBJ2-2 | TRBV20-1 | - | TGCAGTGCTAGAGATTATAGACTCCAGACGAACACCGGGGAGCTGTTTTTT | CSARDYRLQTNTGELFF
- | TRBJ1-6 | TRBV18 | few | TGTGCCAGCTCACCCCGACGGGACTCCTATAATTCACCCCTCCACTTT | CASSPRRDSYNSPLHF
- | TRBJ2-7 | TRBV7-9 | - | TGTGCCAGCAGCTTAGAGGAGAACTACGAGCAGTACTTC | CASSLEENYEQYF
- | TRBJ2-6 | TRBV6-2/TRBV6-3 | - | TGTGCCAGCAGACTGACTGGGGCCAACGTCCTGACTTTC | CASRLTGANVLTF
- | TRBJ2-5 | TRBV2 | - | TGTGCCAGCAGTGAAGATTGGGGGTCAGAGACCCAGTACTTC | CASSEDWGSETQYF
TRBD1 | TRBJ1-4 | TRBV20-1 | - | TGCAGTGCACCAAGCTACAGGGGAACGTCAACTAATGAAAAACTGTTTTTT | CSAPSYRGTSTNEKLFF
- | TRBJ2-4 | TRBV7-8 | - | TGTGCCAGCAGCATGGTTAACAACATTCAGTACTTC | CASSMVNNIQYF
TRBD1 | TRBJ2-6 | TRBV5-1 | - | TGCGCCAGCAGCTCCGGGACAGGGACCGGGGCCAACGTCCTGACTTTC | CASSSGTGTGANVLTF
TRBD2 | TRBJ2-1 | TRBV3-1 | - | TGTGCCAGCAGCGAAACTAGCGGGGCAAACAATGAGCAGTTCTTC | CASSETSGANNEQFF
- | TRBJ1-4 | TRBV20-1 | - | TGCAGTGCTGCAGGGAGTGGTGAAAAACTGTTTTTT | CSAAGSGEKLFF
- | TRBJ1-2 | TRBV20-1 | few | TGCAGTGCTAGAGATGAAATTAGGGTGGGAAGTGGCTACACCTTC | CSARDEIRVGSGYTF
- | TRBJ1-2 | TRBV18 | many | TGTGCCAGCTCGAAGGGAGCGGGCTACACCTTC | CASSKGAGYTF
- | TRBJ2-7 | TRBV3-1 | - | TGTGCCAGCAGCCTAAACGGTGGCCGGTGCTACTTC | CASSLNGGRCYF
- | TRBJ2-5 | TRBV5-1 | few | TGCGCCAGCAGCTTGTACCAGGGGGAGACCCAGTACTTC | CASSLYQGETQYF
- | TRBJ2-1 | TRBV5-6 | - | TGTGCCAGCAGCGGGGGCCACGGCTCCTACAATGAGCAGTTCTTC | CASSGGHGSYNEQFF
TRBD1 | TRBJ2-1 | TRBV29-1 | many | TGCAGCGTTAGGCCTACGGGACAGGGGGCTTACAATGAGCAGTTCTTC | CSVRPTGQGAYNEQFF
- | TRBJ2-1 | TRBV4-3 | few | TGCGCCAGCAGCCAAGGTCCCTTGGTGGGAGATGGAAATGAGCAGTTCTTC | CASSQGPLVGDGNEQFF
- | TRBJ2-3 | TRBV20-1 | few | TGCAGTGCTAATTCCCCGGGGCGAGGGGATACGCAGTATTTT | CSANSPGRGDTQYF
- | TRBJ2-5 | TRBV7-9 | - | TGTGCCAGCAGGCCGACTTCGCTTAGAAATGGAGGGGAGACCCAGTACTTC | CASRPTSLRNGGETQYF
TRBD1 | TRBJ2-4 | TRBV7-9 | few | TGTGCCAGCAGCTCCGGGACAGCTTCTGACATTCAGTACTTC | CASSSGTASDIQYF
- | TRBJ1-2 | TRBV6-1 | few | TGTGCCAGCAGTCAAGGGCGGACCTATGGCTACACCTTC | CASSQGRTYGYTF
TRBD2 | TRBJ2-1 | TRBV18 | - | TGTGCCAGCTCACCGACACTAGCGGGAGTGAGTGAGCAGTTCTTC | CASSPTLAGVSEQFF
TRBD2 | TRBJ2-4 | TRBV29-1 | few | TGCAGCGTTGAACCGGGAGGCATCTCCAAAAACATTCAGTACTTC | CSVEPGGISKNIQYF
- | TRBJ2-3 | TRBV15 | many | TGTGCCACCAGCAGAACCCGACTCGATCGCACAGATACGCAGTATTTT | CATSRTRLDRTDTQYF
TRBD1 | TRBJ1-1 | TRBV7-3 | many | TGTGCCAGCAGCCCAACCTCAGGGACAGGGGGCACTGAAGCTTTCTTT | CASSPTSGTGGTEAFF
- | TRBJ1-5 | TRBV20-1 | - | TGCAGTGCTCTCAGGGGAAGGAACAATCAGCCCCAGCATTTT | CSALRGRNNQPQHF
TRBD1 | TRBJ2-7 | TRBV7-9 | - | TGTGCCAGCAGCCTGTCCCGGGACAGGGACGAGCAGTACTTC | CASSLSRDRDEQYF
- | TRBJ2-1 | TRBV29-1 | few | TGCAGCGTTGACCGGCTGGATGAGCAGTTCTTC | CSVDRLDEQFF
TRBD1 | TRBJ2-1 | TRBV27 | many | TGTGCCAGCAGTTTATGGGGGACAGGGGGCTACAATGAGCAGTTCTTC | CASSLWGTGGYNEQFF
TRBD1 | TRBJ2-3 | TRBV5-1 | - | TGCGCCAGCAGCTTGGCGGACAGGGGTGGAGATACGCAGTATTTT | CASSLADRGGDTQYF
- | TRBJ1-5 | TRBV2 | - | TGTGCCAGCAGGACCGCGGCCCTTCGTGACAATCAGCCCCAGCATTTT | CASRTAALRDNQPQHF
- | TRBJ2-5 | TRBV7-2 | few | TGTGCCAGCAGCTTAGCGACGGGGGCCTTTGAGACCCAGTACTTC | CASSLATGAFETQYF
- | TRBJ2-2 | TRBV29-1 | few | TGCAGCGCCGGGGACCTACCAGGGGAGCTGTTTTTT | CSAGDLPGELFF
- | TRBJ2-5 | TRBV11-2 | few | TGTGCCAGCAGCCGTGAGAAGACCCAGTACTTC | CASSREKTQYF
- | TRBJ2-7 | TRBV7-2 | few | TGTGCCAGCAGCTTAGAAGGGTCGAACCCGTACGAGCAGTACTTC | CASSLEGSNPYEQYF
- | TRBJ1-1 | TRBV28 | few | TGTGCCAGCAGTTCCCCAGGCCTAAACACTGAAGCTTTCTTT | CASSSPGLNTEAFF
TRBD1 | TRBJ2-5 | TRBV7-6 | - | TGTGCCAGCAGCTTAACGGGACAGGGCTTGGAGACCCAGTACTTC | CASSLTGQGLETQYF
- | TRBJ2-5 | TRBV4-3 | - | TGCGCCAGCAGCCAATTTTTAGGGCAGGGAGTCGAGACCCAGTACTTC | CASSQFLGQGVETQYF
TRBD2 | TRBJ2-1 | TRBV28 | few | TGTGCCACTGAGACTAGCGGGGGGGCCAATGAGCAGTTCTTC | CATETSGGANEQFF
- | TRBJ2-7 | TRBV20-1 | few | TGCAGTGCTAGAGATGCCCCTCATGGCGAGCAGTACTTC | CSARDAPHGEQYF
TRBD2 | TRBJ2-3 | TRBV5-1 | few | TGCGCCAGCAGCGAAAGCGGGAGGAAAACAGATACGCAGTATTTT | CASSESGRKTDTQYF
- | TRBJ2-7 | TRBV20-1 | few | TGCAGTGCCCCCAGGGCCTCCTACGAGCAGTACTTC | CSAPRASYEQYF
TRBD1 | TRBJ2-7 | TRBV6-1 | - | TGTGCCAGCAGTACCTCAACCGGGACAGTACTCTACGAGCAGTACTTC | CASSTSTGTVLYEQYF